One sample yielded the 10 T cell receptor beta chains listed below, sequenced in a study of cytomegalovirus exposure and HLA in healthy donors. Clones were read by immunoSEQ multiplex PCR, and TCRdb kept only the in-frame ones, dropping some. The sample consists of just under 65,000 clones, just under 95% of them appearing once. Sequencing was performed on PBMCs. The receptors come from a woman between 18 and 29 years old in good health and CMV-seropositive.

Only one count was recorded for this clone. V and J are TRBV6-1 and TRBJ1-3, with D possibly TRBD1 on 6 matching bases. This CDR3 has 15 amino acids. Germline V CDR1 and CDR2: MNHNS, SASEGT. V lost 4 bases to trimming and J lost 0 bases, with 10 bases between them. The DNA of the CDR3 is TGTGCCAGCAGTGTGGGACATGGCTCTGGAAACACCATATATTTT. Its translation is CASSVGHGSGNTIYF.

The chain recombines TRBV28 with TRBJ2-3, with 7 bases aligning to TRBD1. Losses at the gene ends were 5 bases for V and 1 base for J; bases not matched to a gene: 6. The CDR3 contains 15 residues. The V gene's germline CDR1 is MDHEN and CDR2 SYDVKM. CDR3 sequence: CASSETGQGTDTQYF. CDR3 sequence (DNA): TGTGCCAGCAGTGAAACAGGACAGGGCACAGATACGCAGTATTTT.

The V and J genes are TRBV9 and TRBJ2-6; a weak D match, TRBD2 (5 bases). Trimming removed 0 bases from V and 2 bases from J, with 6 bases in between. The CDR3 is 15 residues long. In germline, CDR1 is SGDLS, CDR2 YYNGEE. The CDR3 is CASSVDGTGANVLTF. CDR3 nucleotide sequence: TGTGCCAGCAGCGTAGACGGGACTGGGGCCAACGTCCTGACTTTC.

V usage is TRBV5-5 and J usage is TRBJ2-1; 7 bases match TRBD1. Germline V CDR1 and CDR2: SGHKS, YYEKEE (reference sequence). The CDR3 covers 16 residues. Trimming cost V 2 bases and J 0 bases; bases outside gene matches: 5. CDR3 in DNA: TGTGCCAGCAGCTTCAGACGGGACAGCTCCTACAATGAGCAGTTCTTC. This codes for CASSFRRDSSYNEQFF. Variable domain in full (rest from reference TRBV5-5 and TRBJ2-1): DAGVTQSPTHLIKTRGQQVTLRCSPISGHKSVSWYQQVLGQGPQFIFQYYEKEERGRGNFPDRFSARQFPNYSSELNVNALLLGDSALYLCASSFRRDSSYNEQFFGPGTRLTVL.

The chain recombines TRBV28 with TRBJ1-5, with TRBD1 matching over 7 bases. CDR1 and CDR2 from the germline V gene are MDHEN and SYDVKM. Trimming removed 10 bases from V and 3 bases from J; junction bases left unmatched: 6. This CDR3 comprises 13 residues. For the CDR3, the DNA is TGTGCCAACTCGGGACAGCCCAATCAGCCCCAGCATTTT. Translation: CANSGQPNQPQHF. The whole variable domain, remainder taken from reference TRBV28 and TRBJ1-5, is DVKVTQSSRYLVKRTGEKVFLECVQDMDHENMFWYRQDPGLGLRLIYFSYDVKMKEKGDIPEGYSVSREKKERFSLILESASTNQTSMYLCANSGQPNQPQHFGDGTRLSIL.

V is TRBV27 and J is TRBJ2-3; D is perhaps TRBD2 (7 bases). Per the germline V gene, CDR1 is MNHEY and CDR2 is SMNVEV (reference sequence). There are 18 residues in the CDR3. V gave up 6 bases and J gave up 0 bases, with 22 bases separating them. The CDR3 loop reads CASSLRGVAGASTDTQYF. The CDR3 DNA sequence: TGTGCCAGCAGCCTAAGGGGGGTAGCGGGCGCTAGCACAGATACGCAGTATTTT.

Points on this clone: The sample contains more than one DNA sequence encoding this CDR3. The chain couples TRBV4-2 to TRBJ2-7; perhaps TRBD2 as D (6 bases). The germline V gene encodes CDR1 LGHNA and CDR2 YNFKEQ. The germline V and J ends were trimmed by 4 bases and 4 bases, with 8 bases remaining between them. This CDR3 is built from 12 residues. CDR3 residues: CASSPGGYEQYF. CDR3 nucleotides: TGTGCCAGCAGCCCCGGGGGTTACGAGCAGTACTTC.

The chain links TRBV11-2 to TRBJ2-3, with D possibly TRBD1 on 6 matching bases. This CDR3 is built from 13 residues. The V gene lost 1 base and the J gene lost 9 bases, with 11 bases spanning the gap. Germline CDR1 and CDR2: SGHAT and FQNNGV. As DNA, the CDR3 is TGTGCCAGCAGCTTAGGGGGGCCGGGGACGCAGTATTTT. Translated: CASSLGGPGTQYF.

The chain couples TRBV2 to TRBJ2-2; perhaps TRBD2 as D (6 bases). CDR1 is SNHLY and CDR2 is FYNNEI in the germline V gene. The V end was cut by 5 bases, the J end by 10 bases, with 20 bases between. The CDR3 sequence is 15 residues long. In DNA, the CDR3 is TGTGCCAGCAGTTCATCCGTCGGGTGGGGGGTGGAGCTGTTTTTT. Protein sequence: CASSSSVGWGVELFF.

The chain employs TRBV2 and TRBJ2-3; 10 nucleotides agree with TRBD2. The CDR3 is made up of 14 amino acids. CDR1 and CDR2 (germline): SNHLY, FYNNEI. J was trimmed by 5 bases and V by 2 bases; bases with no gene match: 1. The CDR3 bases are TGTGCCAGCAGTGAATCTAGCGGGAGAGATACGCAGTATTTT. It codes for CASSESSGRDTQYF. Drawing the rest from reference TRBV2 and TRBJ2-3, the complete variable domain is EPEVTQTPSHQVTQMGQEVILRCVPISNHLYFYWYRQILGQKVEFLVSFYNNEISEKSEIFDDQFSVERPDGSNFTLKIRSTKLEDSAMYFCASSESSGRDTQYFGPGTRLTVL.